Listed here are 17 T cell receptor delta chains from one sample, sequenced in a study of gamma-delta chains in newborns, infants, children. TCRdb called clones from the reads again using CATT. The sample includes a few thousand delta-chain clones, 10% of them seen just once. The material sequenced was blood. These receptors were collected from a child who was a newborn, infant or young child, either healthy, febrile or measles-vaccinated (not recorded which).

Concerning this clone itself: This likely stems from a read error, as it lies one base from a far larger clone. V gene TRDV2 combines with J gene TRDJ1; D may be TRDD3 (5 bases). Germline V gene lookup returns CDR1 GEAIGNYY and CDR2 EKD. The CDR3 is made up of 14 amino acids. V was clipped by 2 bases and J by 0 bases, with 9 bases between them. The CDR3 sequence is CACDIPGDTDKLIF. CDR3 bases: TGTGCCTGTGACATACCGGGGGACACCGATAAACTCATCTTT.

This sequence joins TRDV2 and TRDJ3; D possibly corresponds to TRDD1 (6 bases). The J gene, absent from TCRdb, was called here by matching the DNA to germline. Trimming left V 4 bases short and J 5 bases short, with 11 bases between. The germline V gene encodes CDR1 GEAIGNYY and CDR2 EKD. CDR3 length: 15 amino acids. CDR3 region: CACEDGNRDTRQMFF. For the CDR3, the DNA is TGTGCCTGTGAAGACGGAAATAGGGACACCCGACAGATGTTTTTC.

This clone was recorded a few times. This may come from a read error, since a much larger clone is one base off. The V and J genes are TRDV2 and TRDJ3, with 9 bases that match TRDD3. The CDR3 has 20 residues. Germline CDR1 and CDR2: GEAIGNYY and EKD. CDR3: CACDTDSTGGSSWNTRQMFF. In nucleotides, the CDR3 is TGTGCCTGTGACACCGATTCGACTGGGGGAAGCTCCTGGAACACCCGACAGATGTTTTTC.

This clone qualifies as medium-sized. The chain recombines TRDV2 with TRDJ3, with 10 positions matching TRDD3. The CDR3 runs to 21 residues. Germline V gene data show CDR1 as GEAIGNYY and CDR2 as EKD. The V and J ends lost 3 bases and 0 bases, in that order; junction bases with no gene match: 13. The DNA for the CDR3 is TGTGCCTGTGACCCCGTGGTGGGGGATACTTCCCGCTCCTGGGACACCCGACAGATGTTTTTC. Its protein is CACDPVVGDTSRSWDTRQMFF.

This clone was observed a handful of times. The TCRdb protein, from a much larger clone, departs from this DNA's translation at residue 11, likely by read error; the protein shown derives from the DNA. V gene TRDV2 combines with J gene TRDJ3; TRDD3 matches at 9 bases. In germline, CDR1 is GEAIGNYY, CDR2 EKD. This CDR3 is 16 amino acids long. The CDR3 loop is CACDSGDTWDARQMFF. The CDR3 DNA reads as TGTGCCTGTGACTCGGGGGATACCTGGGACGCCCGACAGATGTTTTTC.

J is TRDJ3 and V is TRDV2; D may be TRDD3 (6 bases). TCRdb does not report a J gene; here it was assigned by matching the DNA to germline references. V was trimmed by 1 base and J by 3 bases, leaving 21 bases between them. The CDR3 is 20 residues long. CDR1 is GEAIGNYY, CDR2 EKD, per germline. The CDR3 here is CACDTSEDGGRNWDTRQMFF. The CDR3 bases are TGTGCCTGTGACACTAGTGAAGACGGGGGGAGAAACTGGGACACCCGACAGATGTTTTTC.

Within the sample, this clone is medium-sized. The V gene is TRDV2, the J gene TRDJ2; 8 bases line up with TRDD3. CDR1 and CDR2 (germline): GEAIGNYY, EKD. The CDR3 contains 18 residues. With 0 bases clipped from V and 0 bases from J, the junction kept 8 bases outside the gene matches. The CDR3 reads CACDTVLGAPSLTAQLFF. CDR3 sequence (DNA): TGTGCCTGTGACACCGTACTGGGGGCTCCCTCTTTGACAGCACAACTCTTCTTT.

Only a few counts were recorded for this clone. A much larger clonotype is one base distant, so this may be a read error. The rearrangement joins TRDV2 to TRDJ3; no firm D call. The CDR3 extends over 18 amino acids. The V end was cut by 3 bases, the J end by 0 bases, with 14 bases between. CDR1 GEAIGNYY and CDR2 EKD come from the germline V gene. CDR3 residues: CACDAAVYASWDTRQMFF. The DNA for the CDR3 is TGTGCCTGTGACGCCGCGGTTTACGCCTCCTGGGACACCCGACAGATGTTTTTC.

This clone was recorded a few times. The chain employs TRDV2 and TRDJ3; 10 nucleotides agree with TRDD3. Unmatched junction bases numbered 11, after V lost 0 bases and J lost 4 bases. CDR1 and CDR2 (germline): GEAIGNYY, EKD. This CDR3 spans 20 amino acids. The CDR3 loop reads CACDTVYWGIRSWDTRQMFF. The DNA for the CDR3 is TGTGCCTGTGACACCGTTTACTGGGGGATCAGGTCGTGGGACACCCGACAGATGTTTTTC.

In the case of this clone: This likely came from a read error, as a far larger clone is one base away. The gene calls are TRDV2 and TRDJ2, with TRDD3 matching 10 bases. The CDR3 loop spans 14 amino acids. Germline V gene data show CDR1 as GEAIGNYY and CDR2 as EKD. Trimming took 5 bases from V and 5 from J; bases not matched to a gene: 4. The CDR3 bases are TGTGCCTGTGGCATACTGGGGGATACAGCACAACTCTTCTTT. This sequence encodes CACGILGDTAQLFF.

The chain joins TRDV2 to TRDJ3; TRDD3 matches 9 bases. No J gene was available from TCRdb, and it was assigned here by a germline match of the DNA. Germline CDR1 reads GEAIGNYY; CDR2 reads EKD. The CDR3 spans 19 residues. With V trimmed by 0 bases and J by 0 bases, 5 bases remained unmatched. In nucleotides, the CDR3 is TGTGCCTGTGACACCGACTGGGGGAGAAGCTCCTGGGACACCCGACAGATGTTTTTC. Its protein product is CACDTDWGRSSWDTRQMFF.

By proportion, this clone is medium-sized. The chain carries TRDV2 and TRDJ3, with 9 bases fitting TRDD3. CDR1 and CDR2 from the germline V gene are GEAIGNYY and EKD. V was clipped by 3 bases and J by 6 bases; unmatched bases: 20. CDR3 length: 21 amino acids. CDR3 region: CACDLRDYWGTTASDTRQMFF. CDR3 sequence (DNA): TGTGCCTGTGACCTTAGGGATTACTGGGGGACGACCGCTTCGGACACCCGACAGATGTTTTTC.

In its sample, this clone is medium-sized. The chain recombines TRDV2 with TRDJ1, with a possible D match to TRDD3 (6 bases). The germline gives CDR1 GEAIGNYY, CDR2 EKD. The CDR3 runs 13 residues. Trimming removed 2 bases at V and 1 base at J, with 7 bases between. CDR3 nucleotide sequence: TGTGCCTGTGACAAGATACGCACCGATAAACTCATCTTT. Amino acids: CACDKIRTDKLIF.

The table lists this clone with a few counts. A much larger clone sits a single nucleotide away, making a read error possible. The sample carries other DNA sequences with the same CDR3. The chain uses TRDV2 and TRDJ3; D is uncertain. There are 18 residues in the CDR3. V was shortened by 0 bases and J by 4 bases, with 15 bases between the two germline ends. Germline CDR1 and CDR2: GEAIGNYY and EKD. CDR3 protein: CACDTGRTSSWDTRQMFF. CDR3 nucleotides: TGTGCCTGTGACACCGGCCGGACAAGCTCTTGGGACACCCGACAGATGTTTTTC.

J gene TRDJ3 was identified, but the V gene was not called. This CDR3 has 16 residues. The CDR3 reads CATVGFRSWYTRRMFF. CDR3 DNA sequence: TGTGCCACCGTCGGGTTTCGCTCCTGGTACACCCGACGGATGTTTTTC.

For this clone: The protein TCRdb gives is from a much larger clone and does not agree with this DNA's translation at residue 3, likely a read error; the protein shown here comes from the DNA. This chain links TRDV2 with TRDJ1, with 9 bases matching TRDD3. CDR1 and CDR2 (germline): GEAIGNYY, EKD. This CDR3 has 13 residues. The CDR3 DNA reads as TGTGCCCGTGACACAATGGGGGATAATAAACTCATCTTT. Residues: CARDTMGDNKLIF.

This clone counts as medium-sized. Distinct nucleotide sequences in the sample also encode this CDR3. The chain links TRDV2 to TRDJ3, with 9 nucleotides matching TRDD3. Germline V gene data show CDR1 as GEAIGNYY and CDR2 as EKD. V dropped 3 bases and J dropped 0; count of bases not matched to a gene: 5. This CDR3 is built from 18 residues. The DNA for the CDR3 is TGTGCCTGTGACGTACTGGGGGACAGCTCCTGGGACACCCGACAGATGTTTTTC. Amino acids: CACDVLGDSSWDTRQMFF.